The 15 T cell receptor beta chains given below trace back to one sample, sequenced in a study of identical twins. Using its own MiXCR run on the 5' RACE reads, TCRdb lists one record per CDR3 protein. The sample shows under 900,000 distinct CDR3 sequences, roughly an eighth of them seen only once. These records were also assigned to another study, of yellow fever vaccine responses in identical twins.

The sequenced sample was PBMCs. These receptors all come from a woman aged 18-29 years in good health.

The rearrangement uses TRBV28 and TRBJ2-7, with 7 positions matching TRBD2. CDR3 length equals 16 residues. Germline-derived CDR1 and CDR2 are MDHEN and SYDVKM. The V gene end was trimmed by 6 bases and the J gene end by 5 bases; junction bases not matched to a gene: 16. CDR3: CASSPEQGLVGDEQYF. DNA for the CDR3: TGTGCCAGCAGCCCGGAACAAGGACTAGTGGGTGACGAGCAGTACTTC.

The CDR3 nucleotides read TGTGCCACCAGTGATACGGGGGATTATTTTTACAATGAGCAGTTCTTC. Translating it yields CATSDTGDYFYNEQFF. The genes are TRBV24-1 and TRBJ2-1, with D possibly matching TRBD2 (6 bases). The CDR3 covers 16 residues. V lost 3 bases to trimming and J lost 4 bases, with 15 bases between them. Germline values: CDR1 KGHDR, CDR2 SFDVKD.

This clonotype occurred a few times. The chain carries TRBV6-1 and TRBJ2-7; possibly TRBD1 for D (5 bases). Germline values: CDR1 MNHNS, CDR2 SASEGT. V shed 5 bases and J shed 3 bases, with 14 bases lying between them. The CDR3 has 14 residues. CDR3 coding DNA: TGTGCCAGCAGTACCCGTGGGGCCTACTACGAGCAGTACTTC. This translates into CASSTRGAYYEQYF.

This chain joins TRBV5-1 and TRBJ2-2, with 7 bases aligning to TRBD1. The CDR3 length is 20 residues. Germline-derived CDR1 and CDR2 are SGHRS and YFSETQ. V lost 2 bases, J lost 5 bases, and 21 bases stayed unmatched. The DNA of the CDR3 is TGCGCCAGCAGCTTCCGAAGTCCAATGACAGGGAGAATTTGGACCGGGGAGCTGTTTTTT. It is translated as CASSFRSPMTGRIWTGELFF.

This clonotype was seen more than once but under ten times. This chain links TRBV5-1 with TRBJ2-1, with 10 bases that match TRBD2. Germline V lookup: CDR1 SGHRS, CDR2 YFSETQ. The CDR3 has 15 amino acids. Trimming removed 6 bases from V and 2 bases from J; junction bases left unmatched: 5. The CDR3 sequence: CASTLAGDTYNEQFF. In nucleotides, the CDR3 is TGCGCCAGCACGCTAGCGGGGGATACCTACAATGAGCAGTTCTTC.

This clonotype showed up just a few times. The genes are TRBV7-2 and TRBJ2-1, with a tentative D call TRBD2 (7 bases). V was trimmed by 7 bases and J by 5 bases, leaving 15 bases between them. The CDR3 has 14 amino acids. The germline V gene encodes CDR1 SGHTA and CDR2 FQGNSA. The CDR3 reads CASNPRGRHNEQFF. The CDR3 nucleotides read TGTGCCAGCAACCCGCGGGGGCGGCACAATGAGCAGTTCTTC.

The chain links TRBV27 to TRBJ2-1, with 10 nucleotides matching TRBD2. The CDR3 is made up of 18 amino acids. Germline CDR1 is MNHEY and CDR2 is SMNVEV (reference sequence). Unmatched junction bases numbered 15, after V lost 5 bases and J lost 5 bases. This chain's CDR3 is CASSPQVVLAGWDNEQFF. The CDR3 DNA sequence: TGTGCCAGCAGTCCCCAAGTTGTACTAGCGGGATGGGACAATGAGCAGTTCTTC.

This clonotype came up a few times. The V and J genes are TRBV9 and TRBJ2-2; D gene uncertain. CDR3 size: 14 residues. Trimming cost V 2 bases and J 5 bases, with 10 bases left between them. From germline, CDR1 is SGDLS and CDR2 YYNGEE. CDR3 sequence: CASSVGLGTGELFF. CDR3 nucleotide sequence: TGTGCCAGCAGCGTTGGTCTTGGTACCGGGGAGCTGTTTTTT.

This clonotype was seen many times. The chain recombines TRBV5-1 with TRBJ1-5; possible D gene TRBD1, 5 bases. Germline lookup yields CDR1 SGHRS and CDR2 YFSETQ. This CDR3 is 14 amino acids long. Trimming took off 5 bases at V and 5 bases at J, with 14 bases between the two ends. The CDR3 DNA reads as TGCGCCAGCAGTGCCTTGGGAGGGGATCAGCCCCAGCATTTT. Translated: CASSALGGDQPQHF. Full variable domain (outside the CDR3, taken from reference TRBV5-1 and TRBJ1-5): KAGVTQTPRYLIKTRGQQVTLSCSPISGHRSVSWYQQTPGQGLQFLFEYFSETQRNKGNFPGRFSGRQFSNSRSEMNVSTLELGDSALYLCASSALGGDQPQHFGDGTRLSIL.

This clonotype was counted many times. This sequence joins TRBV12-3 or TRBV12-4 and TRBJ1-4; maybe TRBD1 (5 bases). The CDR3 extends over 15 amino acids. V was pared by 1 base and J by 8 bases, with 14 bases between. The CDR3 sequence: CASSLEGIPGEKLFF. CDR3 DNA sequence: TGTGCCAGCAGTTTAGAAGGGATACCAGGGGAAAAACTGTTTTTT.

CDR3 loop: CASSLNRVRAEAFF. Written as DNA, the CDR3 is TGTGCCAGCAGTTTAAACAGAGTTCGGGCTGAAGCTTTCTTT. The V call is TRBV27, the J call TRBJ1-1; D unresolved. Looked up from germline, CDR1 is MNHEY and CDR2 is SMNVEV (reference sequence). The CDR3 has 14 residues. V gave up 2 bases and J gave up 6 bases, with 13 bases separating them.

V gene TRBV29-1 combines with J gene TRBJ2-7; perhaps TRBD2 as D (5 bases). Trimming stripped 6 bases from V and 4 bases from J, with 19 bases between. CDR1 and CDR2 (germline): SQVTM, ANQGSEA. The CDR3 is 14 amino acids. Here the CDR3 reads CSVQTAGERYEQYF. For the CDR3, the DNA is TGCAGCGTCCAAACCGCCGGGGAAAGGTACGAGCAGTACTTC.

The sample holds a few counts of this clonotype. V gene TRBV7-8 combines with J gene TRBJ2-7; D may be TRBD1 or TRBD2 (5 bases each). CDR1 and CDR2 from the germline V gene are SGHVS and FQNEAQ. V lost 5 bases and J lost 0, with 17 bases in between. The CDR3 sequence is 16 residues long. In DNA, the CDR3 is TGTGCCAGCAGCCCCGCCGGGACGGTAGACTCCTACGAGCAGTACGTC. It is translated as CASSPAGTVDSYEQYV.

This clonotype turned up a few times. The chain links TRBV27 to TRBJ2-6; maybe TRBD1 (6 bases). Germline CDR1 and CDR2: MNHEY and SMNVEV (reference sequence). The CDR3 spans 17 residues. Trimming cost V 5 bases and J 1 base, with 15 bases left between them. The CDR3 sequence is CASSRTVSPSGANVLTF. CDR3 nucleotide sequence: TGTGCCAGCAGTAGGACAGTGTCACCTTCTGGGGCCAACGTCCTGACTTTC.

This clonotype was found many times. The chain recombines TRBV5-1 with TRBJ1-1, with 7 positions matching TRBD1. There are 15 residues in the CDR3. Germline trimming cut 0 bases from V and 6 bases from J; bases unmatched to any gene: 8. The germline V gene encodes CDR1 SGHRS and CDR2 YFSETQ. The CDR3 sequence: CASSLAFDQGAEAFF. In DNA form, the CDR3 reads TGCGCCAGCAGCTTGGCGTTCGACCAGGGGGCTGAAGCTTTCTTT.